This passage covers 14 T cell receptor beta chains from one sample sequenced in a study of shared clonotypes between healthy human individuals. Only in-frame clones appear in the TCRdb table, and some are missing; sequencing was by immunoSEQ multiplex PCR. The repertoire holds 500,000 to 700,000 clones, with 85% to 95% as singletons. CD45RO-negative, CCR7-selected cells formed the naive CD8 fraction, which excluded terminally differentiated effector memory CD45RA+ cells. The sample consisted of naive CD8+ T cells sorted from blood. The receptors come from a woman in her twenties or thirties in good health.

The CDR3 protein is CASSQGAGGLTGELFF. The CDR3 bases are TGCGCCAGCAGCCAGGGGGCAGGGGGCTTAACCGGGGAGCTGTTTTTT. V gene TRBV4-1 combines with J gene TRBJ2-2, with 8 bases lining up with TRBD1. J lost 5 bases, V lost 3 bases, and 8 bases had no gene match. This CDR3 is 16 amino acids long. Germline V CDR1 and CDR2: MGHRA, YSYEKL.

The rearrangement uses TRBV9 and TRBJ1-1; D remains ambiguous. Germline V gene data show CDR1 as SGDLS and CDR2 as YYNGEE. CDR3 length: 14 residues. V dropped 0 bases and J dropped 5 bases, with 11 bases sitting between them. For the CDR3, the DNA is TGTGCCAGCAGCGTAGAGTGGGCAGGAACTGAAGCTTTCTTT. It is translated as CASSVEWAGTEAFF.

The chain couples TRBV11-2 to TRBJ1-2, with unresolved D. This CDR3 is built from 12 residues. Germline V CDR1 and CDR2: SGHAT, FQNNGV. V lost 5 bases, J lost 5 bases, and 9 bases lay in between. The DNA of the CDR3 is TGTGCCAGCAGCCCGTCGGGGTATGGCTACACCTTC. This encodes CASSPSGYGYTF.

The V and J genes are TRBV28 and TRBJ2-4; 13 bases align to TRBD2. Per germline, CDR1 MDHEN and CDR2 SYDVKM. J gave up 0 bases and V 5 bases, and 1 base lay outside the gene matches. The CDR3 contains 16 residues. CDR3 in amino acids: CASSGTSGIAKNIQYF. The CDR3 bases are TGTGCCAGCAGTGGGACTAGCGGGATAGCCAAAAACATTCAGTACTTC.

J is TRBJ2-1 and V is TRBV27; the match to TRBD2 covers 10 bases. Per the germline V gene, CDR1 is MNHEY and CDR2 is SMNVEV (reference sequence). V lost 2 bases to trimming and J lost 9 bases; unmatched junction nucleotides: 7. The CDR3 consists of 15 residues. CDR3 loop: CASSLGLAGVGEQFF. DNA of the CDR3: TGTGCCAGCAGTTTAGGTCTAGCGGGAGTCGGTGAGCAGTTCTTC.

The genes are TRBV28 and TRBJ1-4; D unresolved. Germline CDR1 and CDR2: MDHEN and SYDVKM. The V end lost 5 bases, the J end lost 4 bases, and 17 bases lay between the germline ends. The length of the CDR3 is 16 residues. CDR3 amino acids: CASSTPSEAFNEKLFF. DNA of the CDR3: TGTGCCAGCAGTACACCCTCGGAAGCGTTTAATGAAAAACTGTTTTTT.

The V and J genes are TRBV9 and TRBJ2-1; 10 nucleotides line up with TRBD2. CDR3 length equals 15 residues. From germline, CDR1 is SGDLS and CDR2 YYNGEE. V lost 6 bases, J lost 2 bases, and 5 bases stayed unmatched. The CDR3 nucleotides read TGTGCCAGCAACCCGGGACTAGCGACCTACAATGAGCAGTTCTTC. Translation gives CASNPGLATYNEQFF.

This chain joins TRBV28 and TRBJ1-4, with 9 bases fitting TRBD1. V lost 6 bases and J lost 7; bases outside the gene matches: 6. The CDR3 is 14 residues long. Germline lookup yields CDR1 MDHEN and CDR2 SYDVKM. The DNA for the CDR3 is TGTGCCAGCAGCCCACAGGGGGCGAGTGAAAAACTGTTTTTT. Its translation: CASSPQGASEKLFF.

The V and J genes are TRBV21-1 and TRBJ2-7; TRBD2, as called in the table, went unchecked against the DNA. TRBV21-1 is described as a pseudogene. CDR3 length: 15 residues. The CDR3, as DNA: TGTGCCAGCAGCTACCGACAGACTAGAATCTACGAGCAGTACTTC. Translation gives CASSYRQTRIYEQYF.

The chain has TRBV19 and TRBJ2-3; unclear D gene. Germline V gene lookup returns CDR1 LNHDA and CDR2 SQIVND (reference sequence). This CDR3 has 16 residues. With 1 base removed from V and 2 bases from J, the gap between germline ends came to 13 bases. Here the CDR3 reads CASSIVVVDPTDTQYF. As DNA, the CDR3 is TGTGCCAGTAGTATAGTAGTCGTGGACCCCACAGATACGCAGTATTTT. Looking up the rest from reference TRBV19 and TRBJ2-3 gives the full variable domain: DGGITQSPKYLFRKEGQNVTLSCEQNLNHDAMYWYRQDPGQGLRLIYYSQIVNDFQKGDIAEGYSVSREKKESFPLTVTSAQKNPTAFYLCASSIVVVDPTDTQYFGPGTRLTVL.

As DNA, the CDR3 is TGTGCCAGCAGCCCCCGGGGTGGTCAGTTCGGGGAGCAGTACTTC. This encodes CASSPRGGQFGEQYF. The chain uses TRBV7-8 and TRBJ2-7; D perhaps matches TRBD2 (5 bases). This CDR3 has 15 amino acids. In germline, CDR1 is SGHVS, CDR2 FQNEAQ. Trimming shortened V by 5 bases and J by 7 bases, and 21 bases separated the two germline ends.

This CDR3 is CAWSEDAYEQYF. The CDR3 bases are TGTGCCTGGAGTGAGGACGCCTACGAGCAGTACTTC. This rearrangement joins TRBV30 to TRBJ2-7; D is undetermined. V lost 1 base and J lost 2, with 6 bases in between. The CDR3 covers 12 residues. From germline, CDR1 is GTSNPN and CDR2 SVGIG (reference sequence).

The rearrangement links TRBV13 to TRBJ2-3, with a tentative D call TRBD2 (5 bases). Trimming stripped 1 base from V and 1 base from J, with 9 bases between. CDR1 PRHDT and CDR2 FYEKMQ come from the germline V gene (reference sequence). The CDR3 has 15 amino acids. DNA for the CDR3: TGTGCCAGCAGCTTAGCGGGATTGGGCACAGATACGCAGTATTTT. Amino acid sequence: CASSLAGLGTDTQYF.

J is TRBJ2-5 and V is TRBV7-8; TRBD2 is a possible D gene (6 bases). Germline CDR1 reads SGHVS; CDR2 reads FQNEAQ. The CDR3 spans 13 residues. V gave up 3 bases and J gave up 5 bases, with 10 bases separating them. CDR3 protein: CASSFGGTETQYF. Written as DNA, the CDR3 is TGTGCCAGCAGCTTCGGAGGGACGGAGACCCAGTACTTC.